The present entry profiles one T cell receptor (beta chain) with its context. What it binds is unknown. The sample is drawn from a study of shared clonotypes between healthy human individuals. General observations from the study: The study found approximately 5% of naive CD4 clonotypes shared across several donors.

V was clipped by 5 bases and J by 5 bases; unmatched bases: 7. Germline V gene data show CDR1 as SGHAT and CDR2 as FQNNGV. The CDR3 length is 14 residues. Replicate PCRs from sorted subsets contained around 200 ng DNA, which is around 30,000 T cell genomes. TCRdb's table, derived via immunoSEQ multiplex PCR, lists solely in-frame clones and lacks some. The sample holds approximately 940,000 clones; more than 75% are singletons and the top ten take about 1.5%. The receptor was isolated from a man younger than 35 in good health. Sequenced material: memory CD4+ T cells sorted from blood. The subset: CD45RA-negative fraction. The V gene is TRBV11-2, the J gene TRBJ2-3, with 7 nucleotides matching TRBD1. This CDR3 reads CASSEYRGIDTQYF. DNA for the CDR3: TGTGCCAGCAGCGAATACAGGGGTATAGATACGCAGTATTTT.